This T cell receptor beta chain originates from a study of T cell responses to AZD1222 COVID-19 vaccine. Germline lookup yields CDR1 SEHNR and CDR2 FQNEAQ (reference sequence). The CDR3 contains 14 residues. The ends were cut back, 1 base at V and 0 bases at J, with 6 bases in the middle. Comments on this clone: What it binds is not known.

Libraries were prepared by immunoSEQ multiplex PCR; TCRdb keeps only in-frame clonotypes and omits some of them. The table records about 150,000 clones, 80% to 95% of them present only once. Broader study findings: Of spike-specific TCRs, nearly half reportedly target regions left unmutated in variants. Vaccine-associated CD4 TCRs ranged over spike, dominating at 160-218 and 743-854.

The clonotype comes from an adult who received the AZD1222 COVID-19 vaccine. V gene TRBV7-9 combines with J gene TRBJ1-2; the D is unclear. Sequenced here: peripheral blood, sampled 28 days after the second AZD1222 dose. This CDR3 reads CASSLGSANYGYTF. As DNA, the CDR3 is TGTGCCAGCAGCTTAGGGTCGGCTAACTATGGCTACACCTTC. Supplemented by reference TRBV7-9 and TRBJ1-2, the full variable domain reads DTGVSQNPRHKITKRGQNVTFRCDPISEHNRLYWYRQTLGQGPEFLTYFQNEAQLEKSRLLSDRFSAERPKGSFSTLEIQRTEQGDSAMYLCASSLGSANYGYTFGSGTRLTVV.